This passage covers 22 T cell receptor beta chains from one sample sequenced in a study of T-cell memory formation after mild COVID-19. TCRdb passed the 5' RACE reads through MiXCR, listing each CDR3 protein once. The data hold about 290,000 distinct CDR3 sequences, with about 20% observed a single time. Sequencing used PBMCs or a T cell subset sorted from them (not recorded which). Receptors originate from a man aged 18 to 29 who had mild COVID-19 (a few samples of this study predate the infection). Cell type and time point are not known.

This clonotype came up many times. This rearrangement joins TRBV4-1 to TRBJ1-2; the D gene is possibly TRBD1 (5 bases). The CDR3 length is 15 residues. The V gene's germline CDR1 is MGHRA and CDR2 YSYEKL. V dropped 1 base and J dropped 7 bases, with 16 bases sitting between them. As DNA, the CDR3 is TGCGCCAGCAGCCAAGTCATTCCGGGGGACGGTGGCTACACCTTC. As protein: CASSQVIPGDGGYTF.

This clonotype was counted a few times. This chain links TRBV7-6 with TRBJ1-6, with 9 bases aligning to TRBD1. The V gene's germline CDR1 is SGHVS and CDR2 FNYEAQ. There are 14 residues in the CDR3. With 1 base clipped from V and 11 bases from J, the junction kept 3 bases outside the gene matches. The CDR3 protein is CASSLGTGVAPLHF. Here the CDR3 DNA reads TGTGCCAGCAGCTTAGGGACAGGGGTGGCACCCCTCCACTTT.

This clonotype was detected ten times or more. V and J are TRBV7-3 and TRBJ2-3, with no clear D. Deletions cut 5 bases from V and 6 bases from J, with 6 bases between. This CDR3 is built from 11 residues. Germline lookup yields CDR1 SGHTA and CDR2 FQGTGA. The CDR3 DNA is TGTGCCAGCAGCCAAGGGGATACGCAGTATTTT. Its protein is CASSQGDTQYF.

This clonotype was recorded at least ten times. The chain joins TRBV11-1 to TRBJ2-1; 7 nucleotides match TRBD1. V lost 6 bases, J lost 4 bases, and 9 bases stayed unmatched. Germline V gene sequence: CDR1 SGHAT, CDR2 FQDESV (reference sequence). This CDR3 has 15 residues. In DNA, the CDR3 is TGTGCCAGCAGTTTGGAAGCAGGGGGATACAATGAGCAGTTCTTC. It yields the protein CASSLEAGGYNEQFF.

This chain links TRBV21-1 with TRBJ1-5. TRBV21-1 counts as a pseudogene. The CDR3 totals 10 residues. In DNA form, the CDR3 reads TGTGCCAGAACAAGGGGGAGGCAGCATTTT. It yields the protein CARTRGRQHF.

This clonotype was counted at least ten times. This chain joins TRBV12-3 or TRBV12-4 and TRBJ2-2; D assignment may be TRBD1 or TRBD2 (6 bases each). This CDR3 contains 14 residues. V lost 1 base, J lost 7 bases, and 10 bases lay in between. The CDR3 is CASSLVGGFGELFF. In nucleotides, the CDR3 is TGTGCCAGCAGTTTAGTGGGGGGCTTCGGGGAGCTGTTTTTT.

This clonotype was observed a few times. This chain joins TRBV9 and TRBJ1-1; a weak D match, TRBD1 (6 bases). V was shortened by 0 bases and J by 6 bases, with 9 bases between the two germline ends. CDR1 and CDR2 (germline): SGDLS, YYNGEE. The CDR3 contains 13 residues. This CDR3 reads CASSVGGGPEAFF. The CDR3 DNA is TGTGCCAGCAGCGTAGGGGGGGGCCCTGAAGCTTTCTTT.

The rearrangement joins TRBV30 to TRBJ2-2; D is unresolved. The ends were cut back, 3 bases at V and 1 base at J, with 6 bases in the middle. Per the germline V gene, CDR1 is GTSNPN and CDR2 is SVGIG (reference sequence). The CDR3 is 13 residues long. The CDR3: CAWRIENTGELFF. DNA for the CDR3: TGTGCCTGGAGAATCGAGAACACCGGGGAGCTGTTTTTT.

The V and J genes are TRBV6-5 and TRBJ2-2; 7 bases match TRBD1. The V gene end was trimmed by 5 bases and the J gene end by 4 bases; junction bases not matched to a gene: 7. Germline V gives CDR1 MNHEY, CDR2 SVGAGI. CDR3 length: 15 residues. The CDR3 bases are TGTGCCAGCAGTCACCCGAGACAGGGCACCGGGGAGCTGTTTTTT. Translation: CASSHPRQGTGELFF.

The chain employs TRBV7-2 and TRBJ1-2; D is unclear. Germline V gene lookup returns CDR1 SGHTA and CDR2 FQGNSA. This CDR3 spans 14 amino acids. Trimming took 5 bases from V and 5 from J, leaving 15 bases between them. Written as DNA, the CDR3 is TGTGCCAGCAGCCAAGGACTCGTCGGGTATGGCTACACCTTC. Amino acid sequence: CASSQGLVGYGYTF.

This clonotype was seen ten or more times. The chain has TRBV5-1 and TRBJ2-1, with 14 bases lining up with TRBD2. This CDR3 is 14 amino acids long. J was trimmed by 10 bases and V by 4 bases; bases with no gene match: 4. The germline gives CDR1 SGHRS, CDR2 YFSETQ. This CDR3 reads CASSRGLAGAEQFF. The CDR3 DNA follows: TGCGCCAGCAGCCGGGGACTAGCGGGGGCGGAGCAGTTCTTC.

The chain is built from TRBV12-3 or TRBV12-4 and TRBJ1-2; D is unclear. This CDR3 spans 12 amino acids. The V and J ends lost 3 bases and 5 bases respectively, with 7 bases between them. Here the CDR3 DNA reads TGTGCCAGCAGTTTCGGGGTTTATGGCTACACCTTC. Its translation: CASSFGVYGYTF.

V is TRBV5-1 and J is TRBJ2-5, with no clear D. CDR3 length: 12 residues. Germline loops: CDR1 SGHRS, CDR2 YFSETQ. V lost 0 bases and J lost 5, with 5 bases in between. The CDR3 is CASSLDIETQYF. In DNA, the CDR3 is TGCGCCAGCAGCTTGGACATCGAGACCCAGTACTTC. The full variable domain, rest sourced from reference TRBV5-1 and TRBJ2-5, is KAGVTQTPRYLIKTRGQQVTLSCSPISGHRSVSWYQQTPGQGLQFLFEYFSETQRNKGNFPGRFSGRQFSNSRSEMNVSTLELGDSALYLCASSLDIETQYFGPGTRLLVL.

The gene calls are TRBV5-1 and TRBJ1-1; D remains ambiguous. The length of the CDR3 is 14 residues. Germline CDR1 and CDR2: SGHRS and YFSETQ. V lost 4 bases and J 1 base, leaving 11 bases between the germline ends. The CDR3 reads CASSQGPRNTEAFF. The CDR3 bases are TGCGCCAGCAGCCAAGGACCGAGGAACACTGAAGCTTTCTTT.

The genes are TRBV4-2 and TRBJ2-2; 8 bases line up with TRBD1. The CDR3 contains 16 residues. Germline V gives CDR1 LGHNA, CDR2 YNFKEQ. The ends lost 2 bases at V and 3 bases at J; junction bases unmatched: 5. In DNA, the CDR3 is TGTGCCAGCAGCCAATTTGGACAGGGACACACCGGGGAGCTGTTTTTT. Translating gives CASSQFGQGHTGELFF.

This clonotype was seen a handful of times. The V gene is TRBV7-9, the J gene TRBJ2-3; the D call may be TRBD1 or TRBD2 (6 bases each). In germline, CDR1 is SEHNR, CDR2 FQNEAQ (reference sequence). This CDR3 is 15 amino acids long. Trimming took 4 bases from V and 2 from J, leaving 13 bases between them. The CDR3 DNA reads TGTGCCAGCAGCTCGACGGGGGCAAACACAGATACGCAGTATTTT. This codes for CASSSTGANTDTQYF.

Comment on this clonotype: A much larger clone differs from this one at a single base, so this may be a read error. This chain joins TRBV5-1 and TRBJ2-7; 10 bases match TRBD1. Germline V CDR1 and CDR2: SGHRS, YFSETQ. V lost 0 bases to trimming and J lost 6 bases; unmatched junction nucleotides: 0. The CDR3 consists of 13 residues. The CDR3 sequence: CASSLGDRGEQYV. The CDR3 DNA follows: TGCGCCAGCAGCTTGGGGGACAGGGGCGAGCAGTACGTC.

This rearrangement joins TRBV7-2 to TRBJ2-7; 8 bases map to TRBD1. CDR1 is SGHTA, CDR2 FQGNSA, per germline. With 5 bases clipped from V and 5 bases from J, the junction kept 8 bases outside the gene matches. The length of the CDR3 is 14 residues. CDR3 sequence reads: CASSTGQGSDEQYF. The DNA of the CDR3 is TGTGCCAGCAGCACCGGACAGGGTTCGGACGAGCAGTACTTC.

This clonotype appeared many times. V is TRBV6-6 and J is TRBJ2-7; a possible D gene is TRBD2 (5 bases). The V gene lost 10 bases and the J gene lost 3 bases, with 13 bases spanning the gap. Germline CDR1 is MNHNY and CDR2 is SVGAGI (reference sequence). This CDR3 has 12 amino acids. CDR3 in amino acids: CATFAGLYEQYF. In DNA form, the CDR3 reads TGTGCCACCTTCGCGGGCCTCTACGAGCAGTACTTC.

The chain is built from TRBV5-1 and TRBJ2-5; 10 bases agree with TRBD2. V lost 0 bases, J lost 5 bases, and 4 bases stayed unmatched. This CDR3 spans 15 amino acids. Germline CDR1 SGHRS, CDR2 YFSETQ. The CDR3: CASSLELAGEETQYF. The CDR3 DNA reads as TGCGCCAGCAGCTTGGAGCTAGCGGGGGAGGAGACCCAGTACTTC.

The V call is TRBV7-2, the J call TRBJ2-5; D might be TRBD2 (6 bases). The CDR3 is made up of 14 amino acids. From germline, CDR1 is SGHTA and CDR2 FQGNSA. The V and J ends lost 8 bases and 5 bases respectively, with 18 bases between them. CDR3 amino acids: CASGRFLASETQYF. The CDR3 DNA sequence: TGTGCCAGCGGTCGGTTCCTAGCGAGTGAGACCCAGTACTTC.

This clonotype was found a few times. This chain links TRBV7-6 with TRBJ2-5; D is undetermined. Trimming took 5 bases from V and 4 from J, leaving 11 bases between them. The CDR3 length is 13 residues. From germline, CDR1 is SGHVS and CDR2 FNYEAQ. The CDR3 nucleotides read TGTGCCAGCAGCCCCAATGGGCCAGAGACCCAGTACTTC. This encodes CASSPNGPETQYF.